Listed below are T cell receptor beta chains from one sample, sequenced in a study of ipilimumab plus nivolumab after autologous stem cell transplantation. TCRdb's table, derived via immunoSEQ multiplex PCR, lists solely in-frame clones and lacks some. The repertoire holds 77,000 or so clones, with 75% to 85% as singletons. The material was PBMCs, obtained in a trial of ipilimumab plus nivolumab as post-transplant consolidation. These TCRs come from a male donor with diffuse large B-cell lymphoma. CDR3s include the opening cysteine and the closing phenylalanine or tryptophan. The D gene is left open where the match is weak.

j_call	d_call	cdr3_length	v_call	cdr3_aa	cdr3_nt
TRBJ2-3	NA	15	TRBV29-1	CSVVRGSDGTDTQYF	TGCAGCGTTGTCAGAGGGAGCGACGGCACAGATACGCAGTATTTT
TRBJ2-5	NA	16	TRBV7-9	CASSRGGVLNQGTQYF	TGTGCCAGTTCCCGAGGCGGTGTCCTCAACCAAGGGACCCAGTACTTC
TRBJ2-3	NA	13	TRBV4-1	CASKVAVTDTQYF	TGCGCCAGCAAAGTTGCTGTCACAGATACGCAGTATTTT
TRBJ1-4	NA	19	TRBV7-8	CASSPESGGLGVSSEKLFF	TGTGCCAGCAGCCCCGAGTCGGGGGGGCTAGGGGTATCTAGTGAAAAACTGTTTTTT
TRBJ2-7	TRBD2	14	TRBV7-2	CASSLDGGTYEQYF	TGTGCCAGCAGCTTAGACGGGGGGACCTACGAGCAGTACTTC
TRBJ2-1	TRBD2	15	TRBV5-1	CASSQTSGDYNEQFF	TGCGCCAGCAGCCAGACTAGCGGGGACTACAATGAGCAGTTCTTC
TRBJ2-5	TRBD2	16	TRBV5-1	CASSLALAGEGETQYF	TGCGCCAGCAGCTTGGCCCTAGCGGGCGAGGGAGAGACCCAGTACTTC
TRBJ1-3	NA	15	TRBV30	CAWSYRDLSGNTIYF	TGTGCCTGGAGTTATCGGGATCTCTCTGGAAACACCATATATTTT
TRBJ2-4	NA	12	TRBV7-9	CASSLDRHLMHF	TGTGCCAGCAGCTTAGACAGGCATCTTATGCACTTC
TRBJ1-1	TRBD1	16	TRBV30	CAWSHPRQGWNTEAFF	TGTGCCTGGAGCCACCCTCGACAGGGATGGAACACTGAAGCTTTCTTT
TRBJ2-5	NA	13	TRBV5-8	CASVWTYQETQYF	TGTGCCAGCGTCTGGACTTATCAAGAGACCCAGTACTTC